Here is one TCR beta chain with its context. The target antigen is unknown. The data were obtained in a study of CD8 T cells in ankylosing spondylitis. Points from the study as a whole: Seemingly distinctive of ankylosing spondylitis blood was a TCR beta motif formed by eight highly homologous variants. Within peripheral blood, clones linked to disease were CD8+ and relatively rare.

The CDR3 is 16 residues long. The V gene's germline CDR1 is SGDLS and CDR2 YYNGEE. Trimming stripped 0 bases from V and 6 bases from J, with 19 bases between. Quantitative 5'-RACE with molecular barcodes generated TCR beta libraries. One entry per CDR3 protein, called by TCRdb with MiXCR from the 5' RACE reads. The data hold hundreds of thousands of distinct CDR3 sequences, with approximately 12% observed a single time. The chain is built from TRBV9 and TRBJ2-7, with D perhaps TRBD2 (6 bases). The sequencing input was blood, either unsorted or a sorted T cell fraction (not recorded which). The sequence was collected from a male donor with ankylosing spondylitis. CDR3 bases: TGTGCCAGCAGCGTAGATGGCAGCGGGTGGGACTCCGAGCAGTACTTC. Residues: CASSVDGSGWDSEQYF.